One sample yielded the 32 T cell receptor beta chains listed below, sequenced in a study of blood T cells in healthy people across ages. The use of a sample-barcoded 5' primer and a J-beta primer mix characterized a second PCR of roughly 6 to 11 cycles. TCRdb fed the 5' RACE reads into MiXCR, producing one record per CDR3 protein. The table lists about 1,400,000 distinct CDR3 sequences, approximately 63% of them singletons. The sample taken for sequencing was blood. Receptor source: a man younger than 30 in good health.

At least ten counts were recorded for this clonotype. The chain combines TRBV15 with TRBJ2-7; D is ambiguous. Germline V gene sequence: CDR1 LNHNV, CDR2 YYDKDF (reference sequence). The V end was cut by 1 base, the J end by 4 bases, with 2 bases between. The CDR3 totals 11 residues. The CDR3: CATSRGYEQYF. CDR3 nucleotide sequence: TGTGCCACCAGCAGAGGTTACGAGCAGTACTTC.

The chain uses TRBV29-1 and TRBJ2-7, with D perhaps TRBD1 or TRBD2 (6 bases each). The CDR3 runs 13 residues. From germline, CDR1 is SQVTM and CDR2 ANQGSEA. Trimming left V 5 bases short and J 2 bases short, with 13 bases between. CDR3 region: CSVSGGDTYEQYF. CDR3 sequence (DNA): TGCAGCGTTTCCGGCGGGGACACCTACGAGCAGTACTTC.

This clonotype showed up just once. The CDR3 loop is CSAQDGDINTEAFF. CDR3 in DNA: TGCAGTGCCCAGGATGGGGACATTAACACTGAAGCTTTCTTT. This rearrangement joins TRBV20-1 to TRBJ1-1; D is possibly TRBD1 (6 bases). V was shortened by 6 bases and J by 2 bases, with 16 bases between the two germline ends. CDR1 is DFQATT and CDR2 is SNEGSKA in the germline V gene (reference sequence). This CDR3 is 14 amino acids long.

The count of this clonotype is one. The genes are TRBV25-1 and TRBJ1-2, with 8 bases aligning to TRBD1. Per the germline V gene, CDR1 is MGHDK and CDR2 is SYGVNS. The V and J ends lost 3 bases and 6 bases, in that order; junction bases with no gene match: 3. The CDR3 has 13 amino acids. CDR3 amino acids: CASSEQGANGYTF. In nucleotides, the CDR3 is TGTGCCAGCAGTGAGCAGGGGGCGAATGGCTACACCTTC.

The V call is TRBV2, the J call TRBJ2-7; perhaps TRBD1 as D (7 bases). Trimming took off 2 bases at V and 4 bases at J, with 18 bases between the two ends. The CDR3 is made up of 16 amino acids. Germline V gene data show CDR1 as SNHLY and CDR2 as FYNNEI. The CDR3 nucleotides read TGTGCCAGCAGTGAAATTGGAGTCAGGGGGGAGTACGAGCAGTACTTC. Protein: CASSEIGVRGEYEQYF.

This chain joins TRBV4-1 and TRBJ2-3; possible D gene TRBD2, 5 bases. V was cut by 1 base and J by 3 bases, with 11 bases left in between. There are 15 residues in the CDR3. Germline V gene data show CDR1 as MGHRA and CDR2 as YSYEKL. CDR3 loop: CASSQVIRGTDTQYF. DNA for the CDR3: TGCGCCAGCAGCCAAGTCATTCGGGGAACAGATACGCAGTATTTT.

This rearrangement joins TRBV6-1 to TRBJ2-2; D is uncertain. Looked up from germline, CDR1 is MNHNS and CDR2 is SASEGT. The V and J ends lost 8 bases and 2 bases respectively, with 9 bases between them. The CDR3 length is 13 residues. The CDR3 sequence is CASSVINTGELFF. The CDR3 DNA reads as TGTGCCAGCTCAGTTATTAACACCGGGGAGCTGTTTTTT.

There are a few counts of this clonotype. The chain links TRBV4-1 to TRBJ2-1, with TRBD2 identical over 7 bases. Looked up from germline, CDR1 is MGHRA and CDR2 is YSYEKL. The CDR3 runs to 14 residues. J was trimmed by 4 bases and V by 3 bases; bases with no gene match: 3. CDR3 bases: TGCGCCAGCAGCCATCCAGCGGGGTACAATGAGCAGTTCTTC. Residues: CASSHPAGYNEQFF.

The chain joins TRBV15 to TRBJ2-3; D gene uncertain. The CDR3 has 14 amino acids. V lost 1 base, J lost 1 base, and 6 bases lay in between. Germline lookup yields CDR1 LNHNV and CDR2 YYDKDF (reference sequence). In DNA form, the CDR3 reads TGTGCCACCAGCAGAGTTCGCCGCACAGATACGCAGTATTTT. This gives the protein CATSRVRRTDTQYF.

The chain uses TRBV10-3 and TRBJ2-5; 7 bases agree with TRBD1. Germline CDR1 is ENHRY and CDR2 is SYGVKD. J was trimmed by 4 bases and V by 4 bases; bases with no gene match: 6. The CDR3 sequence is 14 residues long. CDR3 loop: CAISGDRVSETQYF. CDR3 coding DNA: TGTGCCATCAGTGGCGACAGGGTGTCAGAGACCCAGTACTTC.

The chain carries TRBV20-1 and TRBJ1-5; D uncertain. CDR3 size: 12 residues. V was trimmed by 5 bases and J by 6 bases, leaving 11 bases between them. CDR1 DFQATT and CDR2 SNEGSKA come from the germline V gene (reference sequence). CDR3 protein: CSADEGAQPQHF. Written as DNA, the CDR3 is TGCAGTGCTGACGAAGGCGCTCAGCCCCAGCATTTT.

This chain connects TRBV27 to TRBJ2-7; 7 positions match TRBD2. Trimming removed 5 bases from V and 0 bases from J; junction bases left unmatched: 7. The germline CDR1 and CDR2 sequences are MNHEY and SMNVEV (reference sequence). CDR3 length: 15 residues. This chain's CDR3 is CASSTWRGISYEQYF. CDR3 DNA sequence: TGTGCCAGCAGTACATGGCGGGGGATCTCCTACGAGCAGTACTTC.

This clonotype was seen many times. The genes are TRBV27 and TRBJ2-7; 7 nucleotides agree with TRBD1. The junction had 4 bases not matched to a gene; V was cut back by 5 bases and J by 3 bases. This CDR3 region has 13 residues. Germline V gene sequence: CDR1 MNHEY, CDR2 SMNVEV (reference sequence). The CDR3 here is CASSLGQDYEQYF. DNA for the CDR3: TGTGCCAGCAGTCTTGGACAGGACTACGAGCAGTACTTC.

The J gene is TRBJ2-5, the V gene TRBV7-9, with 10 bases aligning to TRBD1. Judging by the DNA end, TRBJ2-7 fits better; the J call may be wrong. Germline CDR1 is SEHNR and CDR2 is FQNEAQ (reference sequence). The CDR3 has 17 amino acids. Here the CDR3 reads CASSLKKTGQGVDEQYF. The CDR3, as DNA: TGTGCCAGCAGCTTGAAGAAAACCGGACAGGGGGTGGACGAGCAGTACTTC.

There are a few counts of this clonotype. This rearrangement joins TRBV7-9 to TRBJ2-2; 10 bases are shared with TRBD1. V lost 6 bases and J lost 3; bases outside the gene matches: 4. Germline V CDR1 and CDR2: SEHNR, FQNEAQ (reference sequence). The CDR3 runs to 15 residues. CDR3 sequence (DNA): TGTGCCAGCAGTTATGGGACAGGGGACACCGGGGAGCTGTTTTTT. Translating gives CASSYGTGDTGELFF.

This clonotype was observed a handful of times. CDR3 nucleotide sequence: TGTGCCAGCTCCTTCGCGGGACAGGGGGTCATTCATACGCAGTATTTT. Its translation is CASSFAGQGVIHTQYF. The J gene is TRBJ2-3, the V gene TRBV27; TRBD1 matches 11 bases. The CDR3 has 16 residues. CDR1 and CDR2 (germline): MNHEY, SMNVEV (reference sequence). With 8 bases clipped from V and 7 bases from J, the junction kept 14 bases outside the gene matches.

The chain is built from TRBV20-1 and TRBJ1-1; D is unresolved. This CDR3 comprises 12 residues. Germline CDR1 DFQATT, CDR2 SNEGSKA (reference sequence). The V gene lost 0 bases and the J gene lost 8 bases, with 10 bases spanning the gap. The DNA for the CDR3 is TGCAGTGCTAGAGAGACCGGGGTGGAAGCTTTCTTT. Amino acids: CSARETGVEAFF.

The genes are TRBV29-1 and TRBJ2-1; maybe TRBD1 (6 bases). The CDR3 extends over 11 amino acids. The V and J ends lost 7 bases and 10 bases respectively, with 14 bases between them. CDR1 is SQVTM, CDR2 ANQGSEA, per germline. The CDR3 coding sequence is TGCAGCGCGACTCCCAGGGGAGAGCAGTTCTTC. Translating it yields CSATPRGEQFF.

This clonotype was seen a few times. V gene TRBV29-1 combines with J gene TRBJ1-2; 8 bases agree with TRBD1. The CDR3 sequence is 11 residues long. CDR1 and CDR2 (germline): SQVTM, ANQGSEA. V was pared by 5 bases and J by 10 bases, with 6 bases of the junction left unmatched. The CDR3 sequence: CSVSRGQVYTF. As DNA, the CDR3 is TGCAGCGTTTCCAGGGGGCAGGTCTACACCTTC.

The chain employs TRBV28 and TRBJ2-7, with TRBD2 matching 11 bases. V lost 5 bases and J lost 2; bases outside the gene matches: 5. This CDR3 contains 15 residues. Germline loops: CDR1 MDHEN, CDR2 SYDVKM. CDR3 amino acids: CASSHTSGGTYEQYF. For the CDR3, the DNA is TGTGCCAGCAGTCATACTAGCGGGGGTACCTACGAGCAGTACTTC.

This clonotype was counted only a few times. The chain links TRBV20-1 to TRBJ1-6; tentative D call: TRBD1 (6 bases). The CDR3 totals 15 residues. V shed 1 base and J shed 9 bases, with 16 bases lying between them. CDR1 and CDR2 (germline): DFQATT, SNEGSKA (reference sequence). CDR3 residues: CSARVGGAEGSPLHF. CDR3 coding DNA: TGCAGTGCTAGAGTAGGGGGGGCGGAAGGTTCACCCCTCCACTTT.

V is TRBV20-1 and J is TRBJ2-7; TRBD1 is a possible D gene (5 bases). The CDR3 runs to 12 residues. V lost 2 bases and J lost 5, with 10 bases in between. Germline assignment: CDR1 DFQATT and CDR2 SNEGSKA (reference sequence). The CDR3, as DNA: TGCAGTGCTAGACAGGGTCAGAACGAGCAGTACTTC. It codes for CSARQGQNEQYF.

The DNA for the CDR3 is TGCAGTGCTAGAGATCATTATACAGGGGGCCCTGAAGCTTTCTTT. It translates to CSARDHYTGGPEAFF. This chain connects TRBV20-1 to TRBJ1-1, with 9 nucleotides matching TRBD1. CDR3 length: 15 amino acids. CDR1 and CDR2 from the germline V gene are DFQATT and SNEGSKA (reference sequence). V was clipped by 0 bases and J by 6 bases; unmatched bases: 8.

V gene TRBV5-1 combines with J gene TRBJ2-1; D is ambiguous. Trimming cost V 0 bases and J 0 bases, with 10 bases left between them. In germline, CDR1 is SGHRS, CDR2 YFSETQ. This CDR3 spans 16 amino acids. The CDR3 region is CASSLEPSTSYNEQFF. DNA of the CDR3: TGCGCCAGCAGCTTGGAACCGTCGACCTCCTACAATGAGCAGTTCTTC.

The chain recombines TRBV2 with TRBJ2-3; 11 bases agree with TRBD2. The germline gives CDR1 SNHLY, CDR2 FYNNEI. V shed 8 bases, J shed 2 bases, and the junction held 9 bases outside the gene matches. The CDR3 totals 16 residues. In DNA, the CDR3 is TGTGCCAGCTATAATCGACTAGCGGGAACCACAGATACGCAGTATTTT. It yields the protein CASYNRLAGTTDTQYF.

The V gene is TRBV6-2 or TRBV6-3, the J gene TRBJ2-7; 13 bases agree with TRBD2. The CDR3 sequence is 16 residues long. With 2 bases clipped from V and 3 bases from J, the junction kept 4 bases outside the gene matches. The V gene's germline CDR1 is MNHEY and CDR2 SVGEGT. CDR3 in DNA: TGTGCCAGCAGTTACCGGACTAGCGGGGGATTCTACGAGCAGTACTTC. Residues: CASSYRTSGGFYEQYF.

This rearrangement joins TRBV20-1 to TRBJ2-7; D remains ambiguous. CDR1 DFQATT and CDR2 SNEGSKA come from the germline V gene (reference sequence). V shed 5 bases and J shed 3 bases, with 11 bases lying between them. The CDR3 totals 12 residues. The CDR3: CSADPLVYEQYF. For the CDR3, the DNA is TGCAGTGCTGACCCCTTGGTCTACGAGCAGTACTTC.

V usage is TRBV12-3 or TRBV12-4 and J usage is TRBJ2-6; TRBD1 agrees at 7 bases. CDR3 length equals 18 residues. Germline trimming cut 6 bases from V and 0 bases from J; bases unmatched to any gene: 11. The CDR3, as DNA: TGTGCCAGCAGCGGCCTCCGGGACAGACACTCTGGGGCCAACGTCCTGACTTTC. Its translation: CASSGLRDRHSGANVLTF.

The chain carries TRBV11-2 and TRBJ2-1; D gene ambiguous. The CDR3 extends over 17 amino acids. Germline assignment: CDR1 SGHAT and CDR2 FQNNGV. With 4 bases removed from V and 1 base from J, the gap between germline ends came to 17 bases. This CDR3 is CASSSHTTADSYNEQFF. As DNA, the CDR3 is TGTGCCAGCAGCTCTCACACCACGGCGGATTCCTACAATGAGCAGTTCTTC.

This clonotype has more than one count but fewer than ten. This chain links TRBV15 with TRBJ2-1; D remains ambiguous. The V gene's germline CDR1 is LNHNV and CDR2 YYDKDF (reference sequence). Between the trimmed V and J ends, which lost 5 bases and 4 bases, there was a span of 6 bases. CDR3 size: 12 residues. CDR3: CATSVGYNEQFF. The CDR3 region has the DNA TGTGCCACCAGCGTGGGGTACAATGAGCAGTTCTTC.

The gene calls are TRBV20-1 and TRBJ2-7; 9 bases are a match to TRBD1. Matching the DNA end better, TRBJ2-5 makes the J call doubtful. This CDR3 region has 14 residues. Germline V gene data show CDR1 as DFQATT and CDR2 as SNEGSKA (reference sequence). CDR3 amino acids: CSANRDREQETQYF. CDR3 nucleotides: TGCAGTGCCAACCGGGACAGGGAACAAGAGACCCAGTACTTC.

In DNA form, the CDR3 reads TGCAGTGCTCAATCTAGCGGGGGGAAAGATACGCAGTATTTT. This gives the protein CSAQSSGGKDTQYF. This chain connects TRBV20-1 to TRBJ2-3; the match to TRBD2 covers 11 bases. The CDR3 is 14 amino acids. J lost 5 bases, V lost 5 bases, and 6 bases had no gene match. Germline values: CDR1 DFQATT, CDR2 SNEGSKA (reference sequence).